This TCR beta chain was captured in a study of blood T cells in healthy people across ages. Germline V gives CDR1 SQVTM, CDR2 ANQGSEA. This CDR3 comprises 15 residues. Trimming removed 5 bases from V and 0 bases from J; junction bases left unmatched: 8. Primers used in a second PCR of about 6 to 11 cycles were a sample-barcoded 5' primer and a J-beta primer mix. TCRdb ran MiXCR on the 5' RACE reads and lists one entry per CDR3 protein. The sample records about 760,000 distinct CDR3 sequences, 20% to 30% being singletons. This clonotype was seen only a few times. These data are also associated with another study on T cells of mothers and their children.

Material for sequencing was blood. The receptor was derived from a boy younger than 18 in good health. The chain uses TRBV29-1 and TRBJ2-3; TRBD1 matches 7 bases. The CDR3 DNA reads as TGCAGCGTTAGTGGGACAGAGACTAGCACAGATACGCAGTATTTT. Translation: CSVSGTETSTDTQYF.